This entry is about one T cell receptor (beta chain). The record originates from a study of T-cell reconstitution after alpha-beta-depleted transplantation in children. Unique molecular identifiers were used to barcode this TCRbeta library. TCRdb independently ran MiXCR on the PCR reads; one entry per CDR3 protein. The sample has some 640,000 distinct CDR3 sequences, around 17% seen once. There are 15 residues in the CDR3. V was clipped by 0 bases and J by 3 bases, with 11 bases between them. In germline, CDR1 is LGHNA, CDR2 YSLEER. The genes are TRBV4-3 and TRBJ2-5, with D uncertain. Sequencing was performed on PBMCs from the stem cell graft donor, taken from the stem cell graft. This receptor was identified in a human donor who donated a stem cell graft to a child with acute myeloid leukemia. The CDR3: CASSQDPGRKETQYF. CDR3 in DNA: TGCGCCAGCAGCCAAGATCCAGGACGGAAAGAGACCCAGTACTTC.